This T cell receptor beta chain was captured by sequencing in a study of blood T cell repertoires in COVID-19. The germline V gene has CDR1 SGDLS and CDR2 YYNGEE. The V and J ends lost 4 bases and 2 bases respectively, with 13 bases between them. The CDR3 extends over 14 amino acids. Some clones are missing from TCRdb's copy, which holds only in-frame ones; the method was immunoSEQ multiplex PCR. The sample lists under 550,000 clones, about 90% occurring once. Source material: peripheral blood. This sequence joins TRBV9 and TRBJ2-7, with a possible D match to TRBD2 (6 bases). This receptor was identified in a young man with COVID-19, enrolled during active disease. The CDR3 DNA follows: TGTGCCAGCAGCCTCGGGACTGTTGCCTACGAGCAGTACTTC. Protein sequence: CASSLGTVAYEQYF.